These 14 T cell receptor beta chains originate from one sample sequenced in a study of cytomegalovirus exposure and HLA in healthy donors. Vbeta (60) and Jbeta (13) primers were used in the PCR. Produced via immunoSEQ multiplex PCR; TCRdb's table is partial and in-frame only. The table records about 210,000 clones, around 79% of them present only once. The sample was PBMCs. These receptors all come from a male donor in good health and CMV-seropositive.

The genes are TRBV5-8 and TRBJ2-2; D is unresolved. Germline CDR1 reads SGHTS; CDR2 reads YDEGEE. Between the trimmed V and J ends, which lost 0 bases and 1 base, there was a span of 4 bases. The CDR3 runs to 14 residues. In DNA form, the CDR3 reads TGTGCCAGCAGCTTGGCGAGGAACACCGGGGAGCTGTTTTTT. This codes for CASSLARNTGELFF. Supplemented by reference TRBV5-8 and TRBJ2-2, the full variable domain reads EAGVTQSPTHLIKTRGQQATLRCSPISGHTSVYWYQQALGLGLQFLLWYDEGEERNRGNFPPRFSGRQFPNYSSELNVNALELEDSALYLCASSLARNTGELFFGEGSRLTVL.

This chain connects TRBV19 to TRBJ2-1; 12 bases fit TRBD2. The V segment lost 2 bases and the J segment 5 bases; nucleotides outside the gene matches: 7. The CDR3 runs 17 residues. Germline assignment: CDR1 LNHDA and CDR2 SQIVND (reference sequence). This CDR3 is CASSIFGLAGGDNEQFF. The CDR3 DNA reads as TGTGCCAGTAGTATATTTGGGCTAGCGGGGGGGGACAATGAGCAGTTCTTC.

V usage is TRBV11-3 and J usage is TRBJ2-1, with TRBD1 identical over 10 bases. Trimming removed 2 bases from V and 6 bases from J; junction bases left unmatched: 7. There are 16 residues in the CDR3. CDR1 and CDR2 from the germline V gene are SGHNT and YENEEA. The CDR3 sequence is CASSLFGDRGPNEQFF. CDR3 DNA sequence: TGTGCCAGCAGCTTATTTGGAGACAGGGGGCCCAATGAGCAGTTCTTC.

J is TRBJ2-2 and V is TRBV7-3; TRBD2 matches 7 bases. This CDR3 has 16 residues. After removal of 4 bases from V and 3 bases from J, the junction contained 8 bases not matched to a gene. Germline V lookup: CDR1 SGHTA, CDR2 FQGTGA. CDR3 amino acids: CASSSILGRDTGELFF. CDR3 DNA sequence: TGTGCCAGCAGCTCTATCCTGGGGAGGGACACCGGGGAGCTGTTTTTT.

The J gene is TRBJ2-2, the V gene TRBV7-2; no clear D gene. The CDR3 spans 13 residues. Germline values: CDR1 SGHTA, CDR2 FQGNSA. V lost 0 bases to trimming and J lost 4 bases, with 3 bases between them. This CDR3 reads CASSLASTGELFF. DNA of the CDR3: TGTGCCAGCAGCTTAGCTAGCACCGGGGAGCTGTTTTTT.

The chain is built from TRBV7-6 and TRBJ2-7, with 7 bases fitting TRBD1. Germline-derived CDR1 and CDR2 are SGHVS and FNYEAQ. V dropped 5 bases and J dropped 6; count of bases not matched to a gene: 10. The CDR3 runs 14 residues. Here the CDR3 DNA reads TGTGCCAGCAGCCGAAAGGGACAGAATCGCGAGCAGTACTTC. Translation: CASSRKGQNREQYF.

The chain employs TRBV27 and TRBJ2-3; TRBD2 agrees at 7 bases. CDR1 and CDR2 (germline): MNHEY, SMNVEV (reference sequence). The CDR3 length is 13 residues. J gave up 0 bases and V 10 bases, and 4 bases lay outside the gene matches. DNA for the CDR3: TGTGCCACGAGCGGGGAAAGCACAGATACGCAGTATTTT. This sequence encodes CATSGESTDTQYF.

This clone occurred a few times. CDR3 sequence: CASSQISLRGDGRSYEQYF. The DNA of the CDR3 is TGCGCCAGCAGCCAAATCTCCCTGCGAGGGGACGGGAGATCCTACGAGCAGTACTTC. The chain employs TRBV4-1 and TRBJ2-7, with D perhaps TRBD2 (6 bases). This CDR3 spans 19 amino acids. Trimming stripped 2 bases from V and 1 base from J, with 24 bases between. CDR1 and CDR2 (germline): MGHRA, YSYEKL.

The chain links TRBV5-1 to TRBJ1-6; a weak D match, TRBD1 (5 bases). The CDR3 runs to 13 residues. CDR1 and CDR2 (germline): SGHRS, YFSETQ. Trimming took off 7 bases at V and 8 bases at J, with 13 bases between the two ends. The CDR3 here is CASGAGLDSPLHF. The CDR3 DNA reads TGCGCCAGCGGGGCAGGGCTTGATTCACCCCTCCACTTT.

This chain connects TRBV7-9 to TRBJ1-1; tentatively, D is TRBD1 (6 bases). The V and J ends lost 1 base and 1 base respectively, with 13 bases between them. In germline, CDR1 is SEHNR, CDR2 FQNEAQ (reference sequence). The CDR3 runs to 16 residues. The chain's CDR3 is CASSLDGAGANTEAFF. The DNA of the CDR3 is TGTGCCAGCAGCTTAGATGGGGCAGGGGCGAACACTGAAGCTTTCTTT.

V gene TRBV9 combines with J gene TRBJ1-3; D not resolved. From germline, CDR1 is SGDLS and CDR2 YYNGEE. V was trimmed by 4 bases and J by 4 bases, leaving 18 bases between them. CDR3 length: 16 amino acids. The CDR3 is CASSQNTGLRGNTIYF. The CDR3 nucleotides read TGTGCCAGCAGCCAAAATACGGGTTTGCGCGGAAACACCATATATTTT.

A remark on this clone: Its ends do not fully match the called genes, so a read error is possible. This chain links TRBV5-1 with TRBJ1-4, with 9 positions matching TRBD1. CDR1 and CDR2 from the germline V gene are SGHRS and YFSETQ. The CDR3 covers 15 residues. As DNA, the CDR3 is TGCGCCAGCAGCCATGGACAGGGGTCTAATGAAGAACTGTTTTTT. Its translation: CASSHGQGSNEELFF.

The genes are TRBV7-3 and TRBJ2-5; 11 nucleotides align to TRBD2. The DNA end is a closer match to TRBJ2-7, so the J assignment may be wrong. CDR3 length: 15 amino acids. CDR1 SGHTA and CDR2 FQGTGA come from the germline V gene. CDR3 sequence reads: CASSFRLAGIYEQYF. DNA for the CDR3: TGTGCCAGCAGCTTCCGACTAGCGGGGATCTACGAGCAGTACTTC.

This sequence joins TRBV2 and TRBJ1-5; D not certain. V was pared by 1 base and J by 6 bases, with 4 bases between. This CDR3 region has 12 residues. In germline, CDR1 is SNHLY, CDR2 FYNNEI. CDR3 loop: CASSEGSQPQHF. In nucleotides, the CDR3 is TGTGCCAGCAGTGAAGGCAGTCAGCCCCAGCATTTT. Looking up the rest from reference TRBV2 and TRBJ1-5 gives the full variable domain: EPEVTQTPSHQVTQMGQEVILRCVPISNHLYFYWYRQILGQKVEFLVSFYNNEISEKSEIFDDQFSVERPDGSNFTLKIRSTKLEDSAMYFCASSEGSQPQHFGDGTRLSIL.